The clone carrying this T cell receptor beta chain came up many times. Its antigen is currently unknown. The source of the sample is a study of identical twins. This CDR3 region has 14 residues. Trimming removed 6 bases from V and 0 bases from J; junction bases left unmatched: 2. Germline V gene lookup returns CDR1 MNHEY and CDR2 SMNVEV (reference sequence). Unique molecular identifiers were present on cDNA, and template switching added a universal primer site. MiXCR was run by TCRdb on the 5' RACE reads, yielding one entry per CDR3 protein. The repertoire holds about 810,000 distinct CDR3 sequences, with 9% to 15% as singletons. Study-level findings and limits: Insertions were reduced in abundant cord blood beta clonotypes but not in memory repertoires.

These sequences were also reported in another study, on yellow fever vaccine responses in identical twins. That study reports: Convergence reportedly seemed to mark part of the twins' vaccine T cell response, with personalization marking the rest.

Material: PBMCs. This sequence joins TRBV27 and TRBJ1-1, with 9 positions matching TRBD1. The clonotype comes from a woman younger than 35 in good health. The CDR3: CASRDRGLNTEAFF. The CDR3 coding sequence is TGTGCCAGCAGAGACAGGGGGTTGAACACTGAAGCTTTCTTT.